In this sample, the clone carrying this T cell receptor (beta chain) turned up a few times. Antigen specificity is unknown. Only in-frame clones appear in the TCRdb table, and some are missing; sequencing was by immunoSEQ multiplex PCR. The sample includes approximately 94,000 clones, around 90% of them seen just once. This specimen comes from a study of OX40 agonist ivuxolimab in advanced cancers. V gave up 4 bases and J gave up 1 base, with 11 bases separating them. The CDR3 is 15 residues long. The germline V gene encodes CDR1 LNHDA and CDR2 SQIVND (reference sequence). Study-wide points: The study observed clonal expansion of CD4+ and CD8+ blood T cells by week 6 at 0.1 to 3.0 mg/kg.

Sequencing used CD4+ or CD8+ T cells sorted from blood, obtained in a trial of the OX40 agonist ivuxolimab. This sequence originates from an adult with an advanced solid tumor such as melanoma, head and neck, liver or kidney cancer. This chain joins TRBV19 and TRBJ1-5, with D maybe TRBD1 (6 bases). The CDR3 is CASSTRTASNQPQHF. For the CDR3, the DNA is TGTGCCAGTAGTACCCGGACAGCGAGCAATCAGCCCCAGCATTTT.